This T cell receptor (beta chain) was found in a study of T cells in Graves' hyperthyroidism and ophthalmopathy. This clonotype came up many times. From RNA transcripts, TCR beta CDR3 regions were amplified. The primer set for the first-round RT-PCR of the TCR CDR3 was HTBI. Via MiXCR, TCRdb re-called the multiplex PCR reads, giving one row per CDR3 protein. The sample holds hundreds of thousands of distinct CDR3 sequences, about a sixth seen once. Germline CDR1 is LGHDT and CDR2 is YNNKEL (reference sequence). V was cut by 1 base and J by 2 bases, with 11 bases left in between. This CDR3 has 15 residues.

This receptor was taken from a young woman with Graves' hyperthyroidism. Sequenced sample: blood. This chain connects TRBV3-1 to TRBJ1-2, with D unclear. The CDR3 spells CASSQVHQTNYGYTF. For the CDR3, the DNA is TGTGCCAGCAGCCAAGTCCACCAGACGAACTATGGCTACACCTTC.